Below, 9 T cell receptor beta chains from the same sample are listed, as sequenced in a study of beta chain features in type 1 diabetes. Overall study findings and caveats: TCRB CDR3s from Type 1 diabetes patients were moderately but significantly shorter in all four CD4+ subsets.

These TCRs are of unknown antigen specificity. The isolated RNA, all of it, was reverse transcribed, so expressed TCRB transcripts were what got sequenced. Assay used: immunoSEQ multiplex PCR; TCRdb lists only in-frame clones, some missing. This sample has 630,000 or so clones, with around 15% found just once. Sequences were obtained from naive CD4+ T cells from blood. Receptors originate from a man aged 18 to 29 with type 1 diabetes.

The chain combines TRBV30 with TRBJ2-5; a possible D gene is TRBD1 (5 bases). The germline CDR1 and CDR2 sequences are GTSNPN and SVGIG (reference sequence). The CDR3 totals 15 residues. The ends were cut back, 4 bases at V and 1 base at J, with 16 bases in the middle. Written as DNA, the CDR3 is TGTGCCTGGACTTTAAATACAGGTATCCAAGAGACCCAGTACTTC. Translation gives CAWTLNTGIQETQYF.

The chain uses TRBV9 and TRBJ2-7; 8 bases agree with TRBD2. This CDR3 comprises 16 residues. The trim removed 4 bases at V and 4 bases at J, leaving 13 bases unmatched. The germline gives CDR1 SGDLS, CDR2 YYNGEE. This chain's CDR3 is CASSLEGLAGLYEQYF. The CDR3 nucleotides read TGTGCCAGCAGCCTCGAAGGGCTAGCGGGTCTGTACGAGCAGTACTTC. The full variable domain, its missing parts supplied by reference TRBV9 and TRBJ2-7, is DSGVTQTPKHLITATGQRVTLRCSPRSGDLSVYWYQQSLDQGLQFLIQYYNGEERAKGNILERFSAQQFPDLHSELNLSSLELGDSALYFCASSLEGLAGLYEQYFGPGTRLTVT.

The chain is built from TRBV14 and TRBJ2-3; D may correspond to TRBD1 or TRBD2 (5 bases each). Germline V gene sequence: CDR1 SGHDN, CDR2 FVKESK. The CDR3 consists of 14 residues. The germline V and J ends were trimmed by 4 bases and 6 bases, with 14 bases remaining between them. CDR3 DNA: TGTGCCAGCAGCCGACTCTCTGGGACGGATACGCAGTATTTT. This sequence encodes CASSRLSGTDTQYF.

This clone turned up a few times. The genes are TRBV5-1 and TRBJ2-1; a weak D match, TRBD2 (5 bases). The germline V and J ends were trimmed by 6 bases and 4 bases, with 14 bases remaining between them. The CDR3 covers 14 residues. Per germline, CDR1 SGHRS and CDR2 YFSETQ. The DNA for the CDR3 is TGCGCCAGCAACGTCGATAGCGAGTACAATGAGCAGTTCTTC. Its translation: CASNVDSEYNEQFF.

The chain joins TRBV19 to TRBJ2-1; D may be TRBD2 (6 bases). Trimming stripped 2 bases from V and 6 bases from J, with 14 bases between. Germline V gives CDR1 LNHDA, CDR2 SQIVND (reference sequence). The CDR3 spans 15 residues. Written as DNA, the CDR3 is TGTGCCAGTAGTATACGGGGAGGCGTCAGCAATGAGCAGTTCTTC. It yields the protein CASSIRGGVSNEQFF.

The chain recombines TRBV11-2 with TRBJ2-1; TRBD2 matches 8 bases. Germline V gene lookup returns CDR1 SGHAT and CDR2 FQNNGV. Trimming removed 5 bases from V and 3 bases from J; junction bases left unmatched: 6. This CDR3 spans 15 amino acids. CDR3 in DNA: TGTGCCAGCAGCCAGGGACTAGGGAGCTACAATGAGCAGTTCTTC. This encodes CASSQGLGSYNEQFF.

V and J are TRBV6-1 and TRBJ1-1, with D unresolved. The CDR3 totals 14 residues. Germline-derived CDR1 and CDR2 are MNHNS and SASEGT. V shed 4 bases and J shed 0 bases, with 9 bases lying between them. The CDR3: CASSVGSMNTEAFF. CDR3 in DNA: TGTGCCAGCAGTGTCGGGAGTATGAACACTGAAGCTTTCTTT.

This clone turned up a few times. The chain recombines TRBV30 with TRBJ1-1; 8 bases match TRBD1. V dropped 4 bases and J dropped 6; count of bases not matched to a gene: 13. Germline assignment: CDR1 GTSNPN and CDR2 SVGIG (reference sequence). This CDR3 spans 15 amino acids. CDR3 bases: TGTGCCTGGACCAATGAGGACAGGGATCAGGCTGAAGCTTTCTTT. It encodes CAWTNEDRDQAEAFF.

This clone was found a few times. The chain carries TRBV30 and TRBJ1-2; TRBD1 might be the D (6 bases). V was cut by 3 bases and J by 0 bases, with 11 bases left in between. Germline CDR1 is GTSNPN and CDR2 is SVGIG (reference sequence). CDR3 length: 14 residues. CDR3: CAWSDAGANYGYTF. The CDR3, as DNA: TGTGCCTGGAGCGATGCAGGGGCTAACTATGGCTACACCTTC.